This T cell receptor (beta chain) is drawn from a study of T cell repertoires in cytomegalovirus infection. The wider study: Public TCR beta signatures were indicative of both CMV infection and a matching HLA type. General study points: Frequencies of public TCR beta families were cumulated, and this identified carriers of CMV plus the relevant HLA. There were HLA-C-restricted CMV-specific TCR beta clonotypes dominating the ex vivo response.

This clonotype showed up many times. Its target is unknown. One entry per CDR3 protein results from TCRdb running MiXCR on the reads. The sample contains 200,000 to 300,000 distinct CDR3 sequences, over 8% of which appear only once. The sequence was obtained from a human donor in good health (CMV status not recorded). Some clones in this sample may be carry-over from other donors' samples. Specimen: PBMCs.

CDR3: CASSPWGATQETQYF. As DNA, the CDR3 is TGTGCCAGCAGTCCCTGGGGGGCGACTCAAGAGACCCAGTACTTC. V and J are TRBV28 and TRBJ2-5; D possibly matches TRBD1 or TRBD2 (6 bases each). There are 15 residues in the CDR3. Trimming pared 5 bases from V and 2 bases from J, leaving 15 bases between. Germline CDR1 reads MDHEN; CDR2 reads SYDVKM.